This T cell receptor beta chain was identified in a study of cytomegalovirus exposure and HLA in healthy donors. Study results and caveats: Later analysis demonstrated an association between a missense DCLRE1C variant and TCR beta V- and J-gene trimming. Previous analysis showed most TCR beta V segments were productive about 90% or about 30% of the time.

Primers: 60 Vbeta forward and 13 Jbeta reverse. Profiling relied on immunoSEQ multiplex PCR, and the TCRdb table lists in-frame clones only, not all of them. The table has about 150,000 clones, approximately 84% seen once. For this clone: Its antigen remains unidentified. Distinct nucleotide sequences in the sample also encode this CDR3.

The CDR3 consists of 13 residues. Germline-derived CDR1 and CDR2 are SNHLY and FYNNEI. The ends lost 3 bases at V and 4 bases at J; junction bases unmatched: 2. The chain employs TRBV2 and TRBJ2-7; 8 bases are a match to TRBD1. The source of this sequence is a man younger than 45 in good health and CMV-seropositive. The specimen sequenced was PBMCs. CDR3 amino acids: CASSDRGLYEQYF. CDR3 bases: TGTGCCAGCAGTGACAGGGGGCTGTACGAGCAGTACTTC.